This T cell receptor (beta chain) was sequenced in a study of siplizumab effects on memory and regulatory T cells. General study findings and limits: Most proliferating CD4+ or CD8+ clones, roughly 80-97%, had no naive or memory assignment.

V was pared by 11 bases and J by 0 bases, with 11 bases between. The germline V gene encodes CDR1 SEHNR and CDR2 FQNEAQ (reference sequence). This CDR3 contains 13 residues. With respect to this clone: As yet, its antigen is unknown.

Profiling relied on immunoSEQ multiplex PCR, and the TCRdb table lists in-frame clones only, not all of them. The sample lists about 46,000 clones; about 93% were seen once. The chain uses TRBV7-9 and TRBJ2-1; unclear D gene. Sequencing was done on a sample of CD8+ T cells sorted from blood. This clonotype was obtained from a human donor in good health. CDR3: CASEPSSYNEQFF. DNA for the CDR3: TGTGCCTCCGAGCCGAGCTCCTACAATGAGCAGTTCTTC.